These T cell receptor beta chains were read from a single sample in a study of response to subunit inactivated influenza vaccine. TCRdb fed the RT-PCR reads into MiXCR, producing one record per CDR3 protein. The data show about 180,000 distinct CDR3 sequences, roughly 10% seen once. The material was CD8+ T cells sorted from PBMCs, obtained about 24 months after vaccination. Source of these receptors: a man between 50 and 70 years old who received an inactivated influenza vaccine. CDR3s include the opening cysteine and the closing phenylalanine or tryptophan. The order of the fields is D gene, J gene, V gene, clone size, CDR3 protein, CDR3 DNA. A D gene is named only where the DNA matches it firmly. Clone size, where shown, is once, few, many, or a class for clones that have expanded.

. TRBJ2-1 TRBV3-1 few CASSQRLVSGVDEQFF TGTGCCAGCAGCCAAAGACTAGTATCGGGCGTGGATGAGCAGTTCTTC
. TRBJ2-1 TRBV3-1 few CASSQELVTYNEQFF TGTGCCAGCAGCCAAGAATTGGTAACTTACAATGAGCAGTTCTTC
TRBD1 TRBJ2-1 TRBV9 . CASSTGTGPGDEQFF TGTGCCAGCAGCACCGGGACAGGGCCCGGGGATGAGCAGTTCTTC
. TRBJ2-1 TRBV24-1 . CATSDLRGEAGRGNEQFF TGTGCCACCAGTGATTTAAGAGGGGAGGCGGGAAGGGGGAATGAGCAGTTCTTC
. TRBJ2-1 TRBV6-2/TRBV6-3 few CASSYSYEQFF TGTGCCAGCAGTTACTCTTATGAGCAGTTCTTC
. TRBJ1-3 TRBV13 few CASSLRGTNTIYF TGTGCCAGCAGCTTGCGGGGGACGAACACCATATATTTT
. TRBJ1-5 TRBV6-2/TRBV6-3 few CASTSGGLMPQHF TGTGCCAGCACTAGTGGGGGGCTGATGCCCCAGCATTTT
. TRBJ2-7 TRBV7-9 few CASSLGRLTYEQYF TGTGCCAGCAGCTTAGGGCGTCTAACCTACGAGCAGTACTTC
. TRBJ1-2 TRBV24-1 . CATSDSSRQYGYTF TGTGCCACCAGTGATTCTTCAAGACAGTACGGCTACACCTTC
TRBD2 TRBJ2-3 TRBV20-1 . CSARGSGVAGADTQYF TGCAGTGCTAGAGGAAGCGGGGTAGCAGGCGCAGATACGCAGTATTTT
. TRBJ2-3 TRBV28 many CASSTRISATDTQYF TGTGCCAGCAGCACACGGATCAGTGCCACAGATACGCAGTATTTT
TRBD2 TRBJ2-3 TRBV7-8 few CASRFSGNVDTQYF TGTGCCAGCAGATTCAGCGGGAATGTAGATACGCAGTATTTT
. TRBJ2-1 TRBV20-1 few CSAPGSVSYNEQFF TGCAGTGCTCCCGGGAGTGTCTCCTACAATGAGCAGTTCTTC
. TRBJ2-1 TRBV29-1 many CSVSGGTYSYNEQFF TGCAGCGTGAGCGGCGGGACCTACTCCTACAATGAGCAGTTCTTC
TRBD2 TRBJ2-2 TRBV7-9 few CASRFSGGNTGELFF TGTGCCAGCAGGTTCAGCGGGGGGAACACCGGGGAGCTGTTTTTT
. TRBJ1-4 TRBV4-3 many CASSQEDSSNEKLFF TGCGCCAGCAGCCAAGAGGACAGCTCAAATGAAAAACTGTTTTTT
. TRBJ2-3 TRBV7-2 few CASSHGVPDTQYF TGTGCCAGCAGCCATGGGGTCCCAGATACGCAGTATTTT
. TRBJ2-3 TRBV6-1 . CASRDGRPYTQYF TGTGCCAGCAGAGACGGAAGGCCCTATACGCAGTATTTT
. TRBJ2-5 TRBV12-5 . CASGHPGLNGETQYF TGTGCTAGTGGTCACCCGGGCCTGAATGGCGAGACCCAGTACTTC
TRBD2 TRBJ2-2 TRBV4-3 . CASSPGLAGGRVGELFF TGCGCCAGCAGCCCGGGACTAGCGGGGGGGCGAGTCGGGGAGCTGTTTTTT
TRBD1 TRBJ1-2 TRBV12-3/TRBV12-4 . CASSLEGLNRGLNYGYTF TGTGCCAGCAGTTTAGAGGGTTTAAACAGGGGACTGAACTATGGCTACACCTTC
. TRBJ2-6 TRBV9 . CASSPGMGANVLTF TGTGCCAGCAGCCCGGGCATGGGGGCCAACGTCCTGACTTTC